Listed below are T cell receptor beta chains from one sample, sequenced in a study of blood T cell repertoires in COVID-19. The protocol was immunoSEQ multiplex PCR, while the TCRdb copy is restricted to in-frame clones and leaves out a portion. The repertoire holds 130,000 or so clones, with around 77% as singletons. The sequenced sample consisted of peripheral blood. The source is a man aged 55 to 69 with active or convalescent COVID-19. Each CDR3 is given with its conserved first and last residue. The order of the fields is D gene, J gene, clone size, V gene, CDR3 protein, CDR3 DNA. D genes are given only for firm matches. Size is omitted from some rows. Given values are once, few, many or a class for expanded clones.

D gene: TRBD2; J gene: TRBJ2-3; clone size: NA; V gene: TRBV4-3; CDR3 protein: CASASGRTDTQYF; CDR3 DNA: TGCGCCAGCGCTAGCGGTCGCACAGATACGCAGTATTTT
D gene: TRBD1; J gene: TRBJ2-5; clone size: NA; V gene: TRBV4-2; CDR3 protein: CASSQTGVQETQYF; CDR3 DNA: TGTGCCAGCAGCCAAACAGGGGTACAAGAGACCCAGTACTTC
D gene: TRBD2; J gene: TRBJ2-7; clone size: NA; V gene: TRBV5-1; CDR3 protein: CASSLVAGGPEEQYF; CDR3 DNA: TGCGCCAGCAGCTTGGTGGCGGGAGGGCCGGAGGAGCAGTACTTC
D gene: NA; J gene: TRBJ1-5; clone size: many; V gene: TRBV6-2/TRBV6-3; CDR3 protein: CASSYSGHGSAQHF; CDR3 DNA: TGTGCCAGCAGTTACTCGGGACACGGCTCGGCCCAGCATTTT
D gene: NA; J gene: TRBJ2-6; clone size: NA; V gene: TRBV7-3; CDR3 protein: CASSPGSAGANVLTF; CDR3 DNA: TGTGCCAGCAGTCCAGGGTCGGCTGGGGCCAACGTCCTGACTTTC
D gene: TRBD2; J gene: TRBJ2-7; clone size: few; V gene: TRBV2; CDR3 protein: CASKEPSGKEQYF; CDR3 DNA: TGTGCCAGCAAGGAACCTAGCGGGAAGGAGCAGTACTTC
D gene: NA; J gene: TRBJ2-4; clone size: NA; V gene: TRBV2; CDR3 protein: CASRGGPGKNIQYF; CDR3 DNA: TGTGCCAGCAGAGGAGGGCCAGGCAAAAACATTCAGTACTTC
D gene: NA; J gene: TRBJ2-1; clone size: few; V gene: TRBV2; CDR3 protein: CASSAQRPTYNEQFF; CDR3 DNA: TGTGCCAGCAGTGCTCAGCGGCCTACCTACAATGAGCAGTTCTTC
D gene: TRBD2; J gene: TRBJ2-5; clone size: few; V gene: TRBV4-3; CDR3 protein: CASSLGVASGRALETQYF; CDR3 DNA: TGCGCCAGCAGCCTCGGGGTTGCTAGCGGGAGGGCCTTGGAGACCCAGTACTTC
D gene: NA; J gene: TRBJ1-2; clone size: many; V gene: TRBV7-2; CDR3 protein: CASSLEAVSINGYTF; CDR3 DNA: TGTGCCAGCAGCTTAGAGGCGGTCAGTATAAATGGCTACACCTTC
D gene: TRBD2; J gene: TRBJ2-1; clone size: NA; V gene: TRBV5-1; CDR3 protein: CASNHSEREDYNEQFF; CDR3 DNA: TGCGCCAGCAACCATTCTGAGCGGGAGGACTACAATGAGCAGTTCTTC
D gene: TRBD1; J gene: TRBJ2-2; clone size: NA; V gene: TRBV9; CDR3 protein: CASSVDEDRGFTGELFF; CDR3 DNA: TGTGCCAGCAGCGTAGATGAGGACAGGGGGTTCACCGGGGAGCTGTTTTTT
D gene: TRBD2; J gene: TRBJ2-5; clone size: few; V gene: TRBV30; CDR3 protein: CAWSRGREETQYF; CDR3 DNA: TGTGCCTGGAGTCGGGGGAGGGAAGAGACCCAGTACTTC
D gene: NA; J gene: TRBJ1-3; clone size: NA; V gene: TRBV5-1; CDR3 protein: CASSWASGKPGNTIYF; CDR3 DNA: TGCGCCAGCAGCTGGGCCTCAGGAAAACCTGGAAACACCATATATTTT
D gene: NA; J gene: TRBJ1-5; clone size: NA; V gene: TRBV19; CDR3 protein: CASNLGGISQPQHF; CDR3 DNA: TGTGCCAGTAACCTGGGGGGGATAAGCCAGCCCCAGCATTTT
D gene: TRBD2; J gene: TRBJ2-1; clone size: once; V gene: TRBV2; CDR3 protein: CASSAPGLAGANEQFF; CDR3 DNA: TGTGCCAGCAGCGCCCCCGGACTAGCGGGAGCGAATGAGCAGTTCTTC
D gene: NA; J gene: TRBJ1-5; clone size: NA; V gene: TRBV25-1; CDR3 protein: CASSAPSGPQHF; CDR3 DNA: TGTGCCAGCAGTGCCCCGTCAGGGCCCCAGCATTTT
D gene: TRBD1; J gene: TRBJ1-3; clone size: few; V gene: TRBV29-1; CDR3 protein: CSAGDSALNTIYF; CDR3 DNA: TGCAGCGCAGGGGACAGCGCTCTGAACACCATATATTTT
D gene: TRBD1; J gene: TRBJ1-5; clone size: NA; V gene: TRBV6-2/TRBV6-3; CDR3 protein: CASSPGTGLGQPQHF; CDR3 DNA: TGTGCCAGCAGCCCCGGGACAGGACTAGGTCAGCCCCAGCATTTT
D gene: TRBD2; J gene: TRBJ2-1; clone size: NA; V gene: TRBV11-2; CDR3 protein: CASSLESYGLAGLYNEQFF; CDR3 DNA: TGTGCCAGCAGCTTAGAGTCTTACGGACTAGCGGGCCTTTACAATGAGCAGTTCTTC
D gene: TRBD2; J gene: TRBJ2-3; clone size: NA; V gene: TRBV4-1; CDR3 protein: CASSQPGLGTDTQYF; CDR3 DNA: TGCGCCAGCAGCCAACCGGGACTAGGCACAGATACGCAGTATTTT
D gene: NA; J gene: TRBJ1-6; clone size: NA; V gene: TRBV14; CDR3 protein: CASSPLEGVVSPLHF; CDR3 DNA: TGTGCCAGCAGCCCGCTTGAGGGAGTTGTTTCACCCCTCCACTTT
D gene: TRBD1; J gene: TRBJ2-2; clone size: NA; V gene: TRBV11-2; CDR3 protein: CASSPGQTTNTGELFF; CDR3 DNA: TGTGCCAGCAGCCCGGGACAGACAACGAACACCGGGGAGCTGTTTTTT
D gene: TRBD2; J gene: TRBJ2-1; clone size: NA; V gene: TRBV9; CDR3 protein: CASSVGLAVGYNEQFF; CDR3 DNA: TGTGCCAGCAGCGTAGGGCTAGCGGTGGGGTACAATGAGCAGTTCTTC
D gene: NA; J gene: TRBJ2-7; clone size: once; V gene: TRBV28; CDR3 protein: CASSLMGAAYEQYF; CDR3 DNA: TGTGCCAGCAGTTTAATGGGGGCGGCCTACGAGCAGTACTTC
D gene: TRBD2; J gene: TRBJ2-1; clone size: NA; V gene: TRBV4-2; CDR3 protein: CASSRLNLLAGAGNEQFF; CDR3 DNA: TGTGCCAGCAGCCGCCTCAACTTACTAGCGGGAGCTGGGAATGAGCAGTTCTTC
D gene: TRBD1; J gene: TRBJ1-5; clone size: NA; V gene: TRBV7-2; CDR3 protein: CASSSGQGGNQPQHF; CDR3 DNA: TGTGCCAGCAGCTCGGGACAGGGGGGCAATCAGCCCCAGCATTTT
D gene: TRBD1; J gene: TRBJ2-2; clone size: NA; V gene: TRBV7-3; CDR3 protein: CASSPGQGAGELFF; CDR3 DNA: TGTGCCAGCAGCCCTGGACAGGGCGCCGGGGAGCTGTTTTTT
D gene: NA; J gene: TRBJ2-3; clone size: few; V gene: TRBV7-9; CDR3 protein: CASSLPPTDTQYF; CDR3 DNA: TGTGCCAGCAGCCTTCCCCCCACAGATACGCAGTATTTT
D gene: TRBD1; J gene: TRBJ1-5; clone size: NA; V gene: TRBV19; CDR3 protein: CASKDRPNQPQHF; CDR3 DNA: TGTGCCAGTAAGGACAGGCCGAATCAGCCCCAGCATTTT
D gene: NA; J gene: TRBJ2-2; clone size: NA; V gene: TRBV6-5; CDR3 protein: CASTMVESGELFF; CDR3 DNA: TGTGCCAGCACTATGGTCGAGTCCGGGGAGCTGTTTTTT
D gene: TRBD1; J gene: TRBJ2-5; clone size: NA; V gene: TRBV30; CDR3 protein: CAWSFGQGVGETQYF; CDR3 DNA: TGTGCCTGGAGTTTTGGACAGGGGGTAGGAGAGACCCAGTACTTC